This passage covers 25 T cell receptor beta chains from one sample sequenced in a study of blood T cells in healthy people across ages. Combining a sample-barcoded 5' primer with a J-beta primer mix, a second PCR ran for roughly 6 to 12 cycles. TCRdb reprocessed the 5' RACE reads with MiXCR, giving one entry per CDR3 protein. Seen here are around 750,000 distinct CDR3 sequences, approximately 53% observed once, and the top ten hold approximately 40%. Sequenced input: blood. These receptors all stem from a man aged 80 or over in good health.

This clonotype came up once. The CDR3 DNA reads TGTGCCAGCAGGCGGGCCTGGAGCTCCTACGAGCAGTACTTC. Its translation is CASRRAWSSYEQYF. J is TRBJ2-7 and V is TRBV27; D is perhaps TRBD2 (5 bases). The germline V and J ends were trimmed by 6 bases and 0 bases, with 12 bases remaining between them. The CDR3 runs 14 residues. Germline V lookup: CDR1 MNHEY, CDR2 SMNVEV (reference sequence).

This clonotype was detected only a few times. The chain carries TRBV27 and TRBJ2-6, with 8 nucleotides matching TRBD1. V was clipped by 2 bases and J by 2 bases; unmatched bases: 8. The CDR3 has 18 amino acids. Germline assignment: CDR1 MNHEY and CDR2 SMNVEV (reference sequence). CDR3 sequence (DNA): TGTGCCAGCAGTTTAATAGGGACAGGAGGTCCTGGGGCCAACGTCCTGACTTTC. Translated: CASSLIGTGGPGANVLTF. Supplemented by reference TRBV27 and TRBJ2-6, the full variable domain reads EAQVTQNPRYLITVTGKKLTVTCSQNMNHEYMSWYRQDPGLGLRQIYYSMNVEVTDKGDVPEGYKVSRKEKRNFPLILESPSPNQTSLYFCASSLIGTGGPGANVLTFGAGSRLTVL.

J is TRBJ2-4 and V is TRBV12-3 or TRBV12-4, with 8 bases identical to TRBD1. The length of the CDR3 is 16 residues. V lost 6 bases to trimming and J lost 0 bases; unmatched junction nucleotides: 7. The CDR3 loop reads CASSRTGGLAKNIQYF. The CDR3 DNA reads as TGTGCCAGCAGCCGAACAGGGGGGCTAGCCAAAAACATTCAGTACTTC.

A word on this clonotype: A much larger clone lies a single base off, so this may be a read error. The chain employs TRBV9 and TRBJ2-1; 8 nucleotides match TRBD2. The DNA end is a closer match to TRBJ2-7, so the J assignment may be wrong. The CDR3 sequence is 14 residues long. The germline V gene has CDR1 SGDLS and CDR2 YYNGEE. The CDR3 nucleotides are TGTGCCAGCAGCGCGACTAGCGCCAACAATGAGCAGTACTTC. Translation: CASSATSANNEQYF.

This chain links TRBV20-1 with TRBJ1-2; 9 bases map to TRBD1. Germline loops: CDR1 DFQATT, CDR2 SNEGSKA (reference sequence). This CDR3 comprises 12 residues. V was clipped by 7 bases and J by 9 bases; unmatched bases: 9. CDR3 DNA sequence: TGCAGTGGGACAGGGGACATAGCAAGCTACACCTTC. As protein: CSGTGDIASYTF.

In regard to this clonotype: One junction end does not reproduce the germline sequence, and a read error may be involved. Here the CDR3 DNA reads TGCAGTGCTAGAGTTGGCCTTAGAGGCGAGCGGTTCTTC. It yields the protein CSARVGLRGERFF. The V and J genes are TRBV20-1 and TRBJ2-1; D not certain. CDR1 DFQATT and CDR2 SNEGSKA come from the germline V gene (reference sequence). The CDR3 sequence is 13 residues long.

This sequence joins TRBV7-3 and TRBJ2-7; D not resolved. This CDR3 is 13 amino acids long. Germline CDR1 reads SGHTA; CDR2 reads FQGTGA. With 2 bases removed from V and 3 bases from J, the gap between germline ends came to 8 bases. The CDR3 nucleotides read TGTGCCAGCAGCTTAGGCTATTTCTACGAGCAGTACTTC. Its protein product is CASSLGYFYEQYF.

This clonotype was seen a few times. The chain recombines TRBV10-3 with TRBJ1-2; TRBD1 aligns across 10 bases. CDR3 length: 14 amino acids. The germline gives CDR1 ENHRY, CDR2 SYGVKD. The V gene end was trimmed by 6 bases and the J gene end by 8 bases; junction bases not matched to a gene: 9. DNA for the CDR3: TGTGCCATCAGGACCGGGACAGGGGATCGCGGCTACACCTTC. Its protein product is CAIRTGTGDRGYTF.

The chain employs TRBV6-5 and TRBJ2-6; D is unclear. CDR1 MNHEY and CDR2 SVGAGI come from the germline V gene. CDR3 size: 19 residues. The germline V and J ends were trimmed by 0 bases and 0 bases, with 15 bases remaining between them. CDR3 nucleotide sequence: TGTGCCAGCAGTTACTCGCGTGCGAACGCCCGCTCTGGGGCCAACGTCCTGACTTTC. This translates into CASSYSRANARSGANVLTF.

This sequence joins TRBV3-1 and TRBJ2-7, with D possibly TRBD1 on 6 matching bases. Between the trimmed V and J ends, which lost 0 bases and 3 bases, there was a span of 12 bases. Germline V gene lookup returns CDR1 LGHDT and CDR2 YNNKEL (reference sequence). The CDR3 runs 15 residues. The CDR3 bases are TGTGCCAGCAGCCAAGACCGAGCGACAGGCTACGAGCAGTACTTC. It encodes CASSQDRATGYEQYF.

CDR3 sequence: CSLGPPGYGYTF. In DNA, the CDR3 is TGCAGCTTAGGGCCCCCCGGGTATGGCTACACCTTC. The chain carries TRBV29-1 and TRBJ1-2; D is unresolved. The CDR3 runs 12 residues. V lost 8 bases to trimming and J lost 5 bases, with 15 bases between them. Germline V gives CDR1 SQVTM, CDR2 ANQGSEA.

This clonotype was counted only a few times. The CDR3 is CASSQGNGAYNEQFF. The CDR3 DNA is TGTGCCAGCAGCCAAGGGAACGGGGCTTACAATGAGCAGTTCTTC. The V gene is TRBV3-1, the J gene TRBJ2-1; D may match TRBD1 or TRBD2 (5 bases each). The CDR3 spans 15 residues. Trimming took 1 base from V and 4 from J, leaving 11 bases between them. The V gene's germline CDR1 is LGHDT and CDR2 YNNKEL (reference sequence).

The chain recombines TRBV28 with TRBJ2-7, with 9 bases aligning to TRBD2. Germline V gene lookup returns CDR1 MDHEN and CDR2 SYDVKM. Trimming took 1 base from V and 0 from J; bases not matched to a gene: 4. This CDR3 is built from 16 residues. The CDR3 coding sequence is TGTGCCAGCAGTTTATTTGTAGCGGGAGTCTCCTACGAGCAGTACTTC. Residues: CASSLFVAGVSYEQYF.

This chain links TRBV20-1 with TRBJ2-2; no clear D gene. This CDR3 has 14 residues. The V end lost 0 bases, the J end lost 0 bases, and 5 bases lay between the germline ends. Germline-derived CDR1 and CDR2 are DFQATT and SNEGSKA (reference sequence). The CDR3 DNA follows: TGCAGTGCTAGAGATTTCGCGAACACCGGGGAGCTGTTTTTT. This gives the protein CSARDFANTGELFF.

The V and J genes are TRBV3-1 and TRBJ2-7, with TRBD2 matching 11 bases. The J call may be mistaken, given a closer DNA end match to TRBJ2-5. This CDR3 has 15 amino acids. Germline loops: CDR1 LGHDT, CDR2 YNNKEL (reference sequence). The CDR3 nucleotides read TGTGCCAGCAGCGCCACTAGCGGGAGAACGGAGACCCAGTACTTC. Amino acid sequence: CASSATSGRTETQYF.

This clonotype was detected only a few times. The V and J genes are TRBV25-1 and TRBJ2-7, with D perhaps matching TRBD2 (6 bases). CDR3 length: 13 amino acids. Deletions cut 8 bases from V and 5 bases from J, with 16 bases between. Germline CDR1 is MGHDK and CDR2 is SYGVNS. This chain's CDR3 is CASGDDGSHEQYF. The CDR3 nucleotides read TGTGCCAGCGGGGACGACGGGAGCCACGAGCAGTACTTC.

Ten or more counts support this clonotype. The chain carries TRBV20-1 and TRBJ2-7; no definite D call. This CDR3 comprises 12 residues. The ends were cut back, 3 bases at V and 6 bases at J, with 12 bases in the middle. Germline V gene lookup returns CDR1 DFQATT and CDR2 SNEGSKA (reference sequence). This chain's CDR3 is CSARSEYREQYF. The CDR3, as DNA: TGCAGTGCTAGGTCTGAGTACCGCGAGCAGTACTTC.

The chain couples TRBV12-3 or TRBV12-4 to TRBJ2-7; D is unresolved. This CDR3 spans 13 amino acids. V lost 0 bases to trimming and J lost 7 bases, with 10 bases between them. The CDR3, as DNA: TGTGCCAGCAGTTTAGCTACACCGGGTGAGCAGTACTTC. Translating gives CASSLATPGEQYF.

This clonotype occurred a few times. The J gene is TRBJ1-6, the V gene TRBV7-2; 9 bases map to TRBD1. The length of the CDR3 is 15 residues. The trim removed 3 bases at V and 9 bases at J, leaving 6 bases unmatched. From germline, CDR1 is SGHTA and CDR2 FQGNSA. The CDR3 region has the DNA TGTGCCAGCAGCTTTTCGGACAGGGGCGGTTCACCCCTCCACTTT. Protein sequence: CASSFSDRGGSPLHF.

This clonotype has just a few counts. This chain connects TRBV5-1 to TRBJ2-3, with D perhaps TRBD1 or TRBD2 (5 bases each). The V gene's germline CDR1 is SGHRS and CDR2 YFSETQ. Trimming left V 4 bases short and J 0 bases short, with 12 bases between. CDR3 length equals 15 residues. Here the CDR3 reads CASSPNGGSTDTQYF. In DNA, the CDR3 is TGCGCCAGCAGCCCAAATGGGGGTAGCACAGATACGCAGTATTTT.

About this clonotype: A read error may produce the germline difference seen at one junction end. The V gene is TRBV5-1, the J gene TRBJ1-2, with no clear D. The V gene's germline CDR1 is SGHRS and CDR2 YFSETQ. The CDR3 contains 12 residues. DNA of the CDR3: TGCGCCAGCAGCTTCCAAAACTGTGGCTACACCTTC. Protein sequence: CASSFQNCGYTF.

The chain uses TRBV10-3 and TRBJ2-5; D tentatively reads TRBD1 or TRBD2 (5 bases each). The CDR3 spans 12 residues. V was cut by 4 bases and J by 4 bases, with 7 bases left in between. The germline CDR1 and CDR2 sequences are ENHRY and SYGVKD. CDR3 loop: CAISGGRETQYF. CDR3 nucleotides: TGTGCCATCAGTGGGGGGAGAGAGACCCAGTACTTC.

This clonotype was seen many times. V gene TRBV11-2 combines with J gene TRBJ2-7; D uncertain. CDR1 and CDR2 (germline): SGHAT, FQNNGV. V was pared by 1 base and J by 3 bases, with 4 bases between. The CDR3 runs to 12 residues. The CDR3 here is CASSLGFYEQYF. CDR3 coding DNA: TGTGCCAGCAGCTTAGGGTTCTACGAGCAGTACTTC.

This chain uses TRBV20-1 with TRBJ2-3, with a possible D match to TRBD2 (6 bases). This CDR3 is 14 amino acids long. Germline CDR1 is DFQATT and CDR2 is SNEGSKA (reference sequence). V dropped 4 bases and J dropped 5 bases, with 16 bases sitting between them. CDR3 sequence reads: CSAIPGTQGDTQYF. CDR3 nucleotides: TGCAGTGCTATCCCCGGGACTCAGGGAGATACGCAGTATTTT.

The chain carries TRBV3-1 and TRBJ2-7, with 11 bases aligning to TRBD2. The J call is uncertain, as TRBJ2-4 better fits the DNA end. CDR1 and CDR2 from the germline V gene are LGHDT and YNNKEL (reference sequence). CDR3 size: 16 residues. CDR3 amino acids: CASSLLAGDPGGIQYF. DNA for the CDR3: TGTGCCAGCAGCCTACTAGCGGGAGACCCCGGGGGCATTCAGTACTTC.